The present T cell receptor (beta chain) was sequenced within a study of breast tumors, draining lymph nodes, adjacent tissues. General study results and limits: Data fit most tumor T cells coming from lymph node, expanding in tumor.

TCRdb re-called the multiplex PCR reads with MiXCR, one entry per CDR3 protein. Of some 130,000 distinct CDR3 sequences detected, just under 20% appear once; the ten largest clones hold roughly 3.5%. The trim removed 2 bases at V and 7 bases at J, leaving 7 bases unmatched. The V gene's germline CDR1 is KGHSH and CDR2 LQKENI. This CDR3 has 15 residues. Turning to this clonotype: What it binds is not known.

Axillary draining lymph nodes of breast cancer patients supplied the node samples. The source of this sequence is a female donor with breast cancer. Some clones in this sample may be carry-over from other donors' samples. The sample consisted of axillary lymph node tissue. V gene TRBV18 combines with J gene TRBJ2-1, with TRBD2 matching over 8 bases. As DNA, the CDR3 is TGTGCCAGCTCACCAAAAGTAGCGGGGTCGAATGAGCAGTTCTTC. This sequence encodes CASSPKVAGSNEQFF.